The rows below give T cell receptor beta chains drawn from one sample of a study of T-cell memory formation after mild COVID-19. TCRdb called the 5' RACE reads again in MiXCR, with one record for every CDR3 protein. The table lists about 130,000 distinct CDR3 sequences, approximately 26% of them singletons. Sample: PBMCs or a T cell subset sorted from them (not recorded which). These receptors were taken from an adult woman who had mild COVID-19 (a few samples of this study predate the infection). Cell type and time point are not known. Both conserved end residues are trimmed from each CDR3. Some rows have no size entry. The others give once, few or many, or a class for an expanded clone.

CDR3aa	v_gene	abundance	j_gene
ASSQSTFSIGSPLH	TRBV16	NA	TRBJ1-6
ASSLDSSYNEQF	TRBV27	NA	TRBJ2-1
ATSTPKGTLQVYNEQF	TRBV15	many	TRBJ2-1
ASTLGTGYTEAF	TRBV5-6	NA	TRBJ1-1
ASSPPVGYGYT	TRBV6-5	NA	TRBJ1-2
ASSFGQGPDGYT	TRBV5-1	NA	TRBJ1-2
ASSFRGRMNTEAF	TRBV5-4	NA	TRBJ1-1
ASSPSGTIETQY	TRBV5-1	NA	TRBJ2-5
ASKRTEWGTEAF	TRBV5-6	NA	TRBJ1-1
ASSPDRGGANVLT	TRBV3-1	NA	TRBJ2-6
ASSQDRASQETQY	TRBV4-3	NA	TRBJ2-5
SVDGPNTEAF	TRBV29-1	few	TRBJ1-1
ASSQMGLAGQETQY	TRBV3-1	NA	TRBJ2-5
ATSDARDTQY	TRBV7-9	NA	TRBJ2-3
AWGWRNQPQH	TRBV30	NA	TRBJ1-5
ASSPLDRPNEKLF	TRBV27	few	TRBJ1-4
ASSLDGTSTGELF	TRBV5-1	NA	TRBJ2-2
ASSIVAVGTDTQY	TRBV19	NA	TRBJ2-3
ASSEWGGGPSREQY	TRBV6-1	NA	TRBJ2-7
ASSQERVTGDLGNQPQH	TRBV4-1	many	TRBJ1-5
ASSDSPIQETQY	TRBV6-4	NA	TRBJ2-5
ASSFPGLDNEQF	TRBV7-9	few	TRBJ2-1
ATSDYEGASANEQF	TRBV24-1	NA	TRBJ2-1
ASSHTGSYNEQF	TRBV4-1	NA	TRBJ2-1
SAKQGLADTQY	TRBV20-1	NA	TRBJ2-3
ASSSGLVHNEQF	TRBV13	NA	TRBJ2-1
ASSGRGGATNEKLF	TRBV5-1	NA	TRBJ1-4
SASMWHGTLEQY	TRBV20-1	NA	TRBJ2-7
ASSFGGRSEQF	TRBV12-3/TRBV12-4	NA	TRBJ2-1
SASVAGGPYEQY	TRBV20-1	few	TRBJ2-7
ASNRKGQAFQETQY	TRBV7-8	few	TRBJ2-5
ASSQTEQF	TRBV7-9	NA	TRBJ2-1
AWSVRVPLHDEQY	TRBV30	few	TRBJ2-7
SARVLGTGVRELF	TRBV20-1	NA	TRBJ1-4
ASSQGTASQLWGQGSEKLF	TRBV7-2	NA	TRBJ1-4